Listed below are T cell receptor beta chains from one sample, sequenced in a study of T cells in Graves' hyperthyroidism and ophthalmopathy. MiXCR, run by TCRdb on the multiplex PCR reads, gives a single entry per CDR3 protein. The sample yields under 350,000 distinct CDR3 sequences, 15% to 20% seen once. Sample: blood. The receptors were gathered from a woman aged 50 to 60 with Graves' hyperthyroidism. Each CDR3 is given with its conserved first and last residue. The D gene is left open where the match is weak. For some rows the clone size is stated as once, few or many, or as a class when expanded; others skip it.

cdr3_aa: CSAAPELEEKLFF; cdr3_nt: TGCAGTGCCGCCCCGGAGTTGGAGGAAAAACTGTTTTTT; j_call: TRBJ1-4; v_call: TRBV20-1; d_call: NA; clone_size: once
cdr3_aa: CASRQNLVGETQYF; cdr3_nt: TGCGCCAGTCGGCAGAATCTAGTAGGTGAGACCCAGTACTTC; j_call: TRBJ2-5; v_call: TRBV5-1; d_call: NA; clone_size: few
cdr3_aa: CATHRVPTDTQYF; cdr3_nt: TGTGCCACCCACAGGGTACCCACAGATACGCAGTATTTT; j_call: TRBJ2-3; v_call: TRBV12-3/TRBV12-4; d_call: NA; clone_size: NA
cdr3_aa: CASSPPGLGSYEQYF; cdr3_nt: TGTGCCAGCAGCCCCCCGGGACTAGGGTCATACGAGCAGTACTTC; j_call: TRBJ2-7; v_call: TRBV7-2; d_call: TRBD2; clone_size: many
cdr3_aa: CASSAGLEISNQPQHF; cdr3_nt: TGTGCCAGCAGCGCGGGACTTGAAATTAGCAATCAGCCCCAGCATTTT; j_call: TRBJ1-5; v_call: TRBV6-1; d_call: NA; clone_size: NA
cdr3_aa: CAWSVKSIATNEKLFF; cdr3_nt: TGTGCCTGGAGTGTGAAATCAATTGCAACTAATGAAAAACTGTTTTTT; j_call: TRBJ1-4; v_call: TRBV30; d_call: NA; clone_size: many
cdr3_aa: CASSSAGTNYEQYF; cdr3_nt: TGTGCCAGTAGTAGTGCCGGGACCAACTACGAGCAGTACTTC; j_call: TRBJ2-7; v_call: TRBV19; d_call: NA; clone_size: NA
cdr3_aa: CSARGSGKRGPDTQYF; cdr3_nt: TGCAGTGCTAGAGGTAGCGGGAAAAGGGGGCCAGATACGCAGTATTTT; j_call: TRBJ2-3; v_call: TRBV20-1; d_call: NA; clone_size: few
cdr3_aa: CASSIENLDGSSGNTIYF; cdr3_nt: TGTGCCAGTAGTATAGAGAACTTGGACGGTTCCTCTGGAAACACCATATATTTT; j_call: TRBJ1-3; v_call: TRBV19; d_call: NA; clone_size: few
cdr3_aa: CASSSKIQVGGQETQYF; cdr3_nt: TGTGCCAGCAGTTCCAAAATCCAAGTAGGGGGCCAAGAGACCCAGTACTTC; j_call: TRBJ2-5; v_call: TRBV6-1; d_call: NA; clone_size: many
cdr3_aa: CASSPPAVNTEAFF; cdr3_nt: TGTGCCAGCAGCCCTCCGGCGGTCAACACTGAAGCTTTCTTT; j_call: TRBJ1-1; v_call: TRBV7-9; d_call: NA; clone_size: NA
cdr3_aa: CSAAGQGQNEQFF; cdr3_nt: TGCAGCGCCGCGGGACAGGGTCAGAATGAGCAGTTCTTC; j_call: TRBJ2-1; v_call: TRBV29-1; d_call: TRBD1; clone_size: few
cdr3_aa: CASSPTGIGNIQYF; cdr3_nt: TGTGCCAGCTCACCGACCGGGATCGGAAACATTCAGTACTTC; j_call: TRBJ2-4; v_call: TRBV18; d_call: NA; clone_size: few
cdr3_aa: CASSYDLGLNTEAFF; cdr3_nt: TGTGCCAGCAGTTACGACTTGGGTCTGAACACTGAAGCTTTCTTT; j_call: TRBJ1-1; v_call: TRBV6-5; d_call: NA; clone_size: few
cdr3_aa: CASSPPLAGHSETQYF; cdr3_nt: TGTGCCAGCAGTCCGCCCCTAGCGGGACACTCAGAGACCCAGTACTTC; j_call: TRBJ2-5; v_call: TRBV12-3/TRBV12-4; d_call: TRBD2; clone_size: NA
cdr3_aa: CSARRDLARDTQYF; cdr3_nt: TGCAGTGCTAGAAGGGACCTAGCTAGAGATACGCAGTATTTT; j_call: TRBJ2-3; v_call: TRBV20-1; d_call: NA; clone_size: many
cdr3_aa: CSPTGTGGDGYTF; cdr3_nt: TGCAGTCCAACAGGGACAGGGGGCGATGGCTACACCTTC; j_call: TRBJ1-2; v_call: TRBV20-1; d_call: TRBD1; clone_size: NA
cdr3_aa: CASSHGRAGAYEQYF; cdr3_nt: TGCGCCAGCAGCCACGGGCGGGCAGGGGCCTACGAGCAGTACTTC; j_call: TRBJ2-7; v_call: TRBV4-1; d_call: NA; clone_size: NA
cdr3_aa: CASSPAGSNEKLFF; cdr3_nt: TGTGCCAGCAGCCCAGCTGGGAGTAATGAAAAACTGTTTTTT; j_call: TRBJ1-4; v_call: TRBV13; d_call: NA; clone_size: many
cdr3_aa: CASGEGDRGIRETQYF; cdr3_nt: TGTGCCAGCGGCGAAGGGGACAGGGGAATTAGGGAGACCCAGTACTTC; j_call: TRBJ2-5; v_call: TRBV7-8; d_call: TRBD1; clone_size: many
cdr3_aa: CASRGDSMNTEAFF; cdr3_nt: TGTGCCAGCCGGGGGGATTCTATGAACACTGAAGCTTTCTTT; j_call: TRBJ1-1; v_call: TRBV2; d_call: NA; clone_size: many
cdr3_aa: CASSLDGPPNQPQHF; cdr3_nt: TGCGCCAGCAGCTTGGACGGGCCCCCAAATCAGCCCCAGCATTTT; j_call: TRBJ1-5; v_call: TRBV5-1; d_call: NA; clone_size: NA
cdr3_aa: CASSLTRGGADTQYF; cdr3_nt: TGTGCCAGCAGTTTAACTCGCGGGGGGGCAGATACGCAGTATTTT; j_call: TRBJ2-3; v_call: TRBV12-3/TRBV12-4; d_call: TRBD2; clone_size: many
cdr3_aa: CASGRAPGPGTEAFF; cdr3_nt: TGTGCCAGCGGCCGGGCCCCGGGGCCGGGCACTGAAGCTTTCTTT; j_call: TRBJ1-1; v_call: TRBV6-1; d_call: NA; clone_size: NA
cdr3_aa: CASSLVGGAVDTEAFF; cdr3_nt: TGCGCCAGCAGCTTGGTTGGAGGTGCAGTTGACACTGAAGCTTTCTTT; j_call: TRBJ1-1; v_call: TRBV5-1; d_call: NA; clone_size: once
cdr3_aa: CASSYSTGGGYGYTF; cdr3_nt: TGTGCCAGCAGTTACTCGACTGGGGGCGGCTATGGCTACACCTTC; j_call: TRBJ1-2; v_call: TRBV6-5; d_call: NA; clone_size: many
cdr3_aa: CASSQVTGRSTEAFF; cdr3_nt: TGTGCCAGCAGCCAGGTGACAGGGCGTAGCACTGAAGCTTTCTTT; j_call: TRBJ1-1; v_call: TRBV14; d_call: TRBD1; clone_size: NA
cdr3_aa: CASWGRQGLSGANVLTF; cdr3_nt: TGCGCCAGCTGGGGCCGACAGGGCCTCTCTGGGGCCAACGTCCTGACTTTC; j_call: TRBJ2-6; v_call: TRBV4-1; d_call: TRBD1; clone_size: NA
cdr3_aa: CASSGTTDRALDGYTF; cdr3_nt: TGTGCCAGCAGCGGAACCACCGACAGGGCCCTGGATGGCTACACCTTC; j_call: TRBJ1-2; v_call: TRBV3-1; d_call: TRBD1; clone_size: NA
cdr3_aa: CASSDKYEYNEQFF; cdr3_nt: TGTGCCAGCAGTGATAAATACGAATACAATGAGCAGTTCTTC; j_call: TRBJ2-1; v_call: TRBV2; d_call: NA; clone_size: many
cdr3_aa: CAIGTGDYGYTF; cdr3_nt: TGTGCCATCGGGACGGGGGACTATGGCTACACCTTC; j_call: TRBJ1-2; v_call: TRBV10-3; d_call: NA; clone_size: NA
cdr3_aa: CASSLGLGPYEQFF; cdr3_nt: TGCGCCAGCAGCTTGGGACTGGGGCCTTATGAGCAGTTCTTC; j_call: TRBJ2-1; v_call: TRBV5-1; d_call: NA; clone_size: many
cdr3_aa: CAGEREGSDTQYF; cdr3_nt: TGTGCCGGCGAGCGGGAGGGGTCAGATACGCAGTATTTT; j_call: TRBJ2-3; v_call: TRBV7-2; d_call: TRBD2; clone_size: NA
cdr3_aa: CASSPGARRAQETQYF; cdr3_nt: TGTGCCAGCAGCCCCGGGGCCAGACGGGCCCAAGAGACCCAGTACTTC; j_call: TRBJ2-5; v_call: TRBV5-5; d_call: NA; clone_size: NA
cdr3_aa: CASRPEGAGAGNTEAFF; cdr3_nt: TGTGCCAGCAGACCCGAGGGGGCAGGGGCCGGGAACACTGAAGCTTTCTTT; j_call: TRBJ1-1; v_call: TRBV6-1; d_call: TRBD1; clone_size: few
cdr3_aa: CASSFLGDSLEAFF; cdr3_nt: TGTGCCAGCAGTTTCCTAGGGGACAGTCTCGAAGCTTTCTTT; j_call: TRBJ1-1; v_call: TRBV27; d_call: TRBD1; clone_size: NA
cdr3_aa: CASSLNPESNEQFF; cdr3_nt: TGTGCCAGCAGCTTAAATCCGGAATCCAATGAGCAGTTCTTC; j_call: TRBJ2-1; v_call: TRBV7-9; d_call: NA; clone_size: NA
cdr3_aa: CASSQVKGWLAGGIEGGETQYF; cdr3_nt: TGTGCCAGCAGCCAAGTTAAGGGATGGCTAGCGGGGGGGATAGAGGGCGGAGAGACCCAGTACTTC; j_call: TRBJ2-5; v_call: TRBV3-1; d_call: TRBD2; clone_size: many
cdr3_aa: CASSGKVQETQYF; cdr3_nt: TGTGCCAGCTCAGGCAAAGTCCAAGAGACCCAGTACTTC; j_call: TRBJ2-5; v_call: TRBV18; d_call: NA; clone_size: few
cdr3_aa: CASSSGLAVADTQYF; cdr3_nt: TGTGCCAGCAGTTCGGGACTAGCAGTGGCAGATACGCAGTATTTT; j_call: TRBJ2-3; v_call: TRBV12-3/TRBV12-4; d_call: TRBD2; clone_size: many
cdr3_aa: CASSRPGLAGGGEQFF; cdr3_nt: TGTGCCAGTAGTAGACCGGGACTAGCGGGAGGTGGGGAGCAGTTCTTC; j_call: TRBJ2-1; v_call: TRBV19; d_call: TRBD2; clone_size: NA